Here is one T cell receptor (beta chain) with its context. No cognate antigen has been identified for it. Base qualities are not recorded, but no much larger clone differs from it by a single base. The sample belongs to a study of Ad26.COV2.S vaccination and SARS-CoV-2 variants (dated by TCRdb to 2020 to 2022). For the wider study: Vaccine-arm donors were drawn from COV1001, a multicentre, randomized, double-blind, placebo-controlled phase I-IIa trial of Ad26.COV2.S in healthy adults. Ad26.COV2.S was administered intramuscularly at a dose of 5x10^10 or 1x10^11 viral particles, either as one shot or as two shots given 56 days apart. A total of approximately 30 samples were included in the TCR-sequenced set, comprising roughly 19 Ad26.COV2.S vaccine recipients, 5 placebo recipients and 8 SARS-CoV-2 convalescent individuals. Investigators did not know the trial group allocation while performing experiments and assessing outcomes. Participants in the trial were split at random into five groups of five each, receiving low-dose or high-dose Ad26.COV2.S once or twice, or else placebo on both occasions. Sequencing of the TCRbeta repertoire served to evaluate the specificity and breadth of SARS-CoV-2-reactive T cell receptors following Ad26.COV2.S vaccination. Paper-wide results and their limitations: The authors noted that the TCR breadth and depth analyses may have underestimated total T cell responses. The study lacked the statistical power to compare responses across vaccine doses or regimens. Ad26.COV2.S recipients had higher spike-specific TCR breadth than placebo recipients (P = 0.0014). Vaccine and placebo recipients had comparable non-spike TCR breadth, which fits with the vaccine containing only spike. Substantial breadth of spike-specific CD8+ and CD4+ T cell responses was reported after vaccination.

The sample's treatment or condition, from its label and the paper: around 19 received Ad26.COV2.S at low or high dose, single or two shots; a few received placebo; per-sample allocation not given. Repertoires of vaccine and placebo recipients were sequenced from samples taken on day 63 after the first injection. Between 29 July and 7 August 2020, Cohort 1b enrolled approximately 26 adults aged 18-55 years at one site in Boston, USA. Ad26.COV2.S consisted of a replication-incompetent adenovirus type 26 vector by which a prefusion-stabilized SARS-CoV-2 spike protein from the original Wuhan strain was expressed. TCRbeta CDR3 regions were sequenced with the immunoSEQ Assay. After extraction, genomic DNA underwent amplification by bias-controlled multiplex PCR, followed by high-throughput sequencing. Per the authors' processing: To quantify the absolute abundance of each unique TCRbeta CDR3 region, sequences were collapsed and filtered. T cell fraction was estimated by normalizing TCRbeta template counts to usable DNA, with usable DNA measured through amplification of reference genes found in all nucleated cells. Repertoire TCRs were annotated as SARS-CoV-2-specific when V gene, CDR3 amino acid sequence and J gene were exactly matched to a known reactive TCR set. MIRA supplied the reference SARS-CoV-2 TCR set, which was filtered for enrichment in COVID-19-positive ImmuneCODE repertoires so that public or cross-reactive TCRs were removed. Based on the MIRA antigens, annotated TCRs were further analysed at the level of specific ORF or position within ORF. Breadth was defined as the number of annotated unique rearrangements divided by the total number of unique productive rearrangements, and depth was defined as the summed frequency of the annotated unique rearrangements. Group comparisons of TCR breadth used two-sided Wilcoxon rank-sum tests. Imported from immuneACCESS, the table was reduced by TCRdb to in-frame sequences with V and J called. These copies leave out some clones; in studies compared against another copy, an unresolved V gene accounts for under half, and the cause of the remainder is not known. The D gene and trimming were derived from the DNA, and the V and J assignments and clone size from that table. This sample has roughly 510,000 clones in its table, and around 85% of those were observed once. About 13% of the sample belongs to the ten largest clones.

Sample: peripheral blood, taken in a trial of Ad26.COV2.S vaccine versus placebo. The receptor was isolated from a person between 18 and 60 years old who received the Ad26.COV2.S COVID-19 vaccine or a placebo.

The DNA reads TGTGCCAGCAGCTGGACCTTTGGGGGTGGGGAAAAACTGTTTTTT. It translates to CASSWTFGGGEKLFF. The receptor chain draws on TRBV5-6 and TRBJ1-4; a weak D assignment points to TRBD1 (5 bases agree). Between the V and J ends, shortened by 3 bases and 8 bases respectively, the junction contains 17 bases. As encoded in the germline V gene, CDR1 is SGHDT while CDR2 is YYEEEE. From the cysteine through the phenylalanine, the CDR3 covers 15 amino acids. Just the 45-base CDR3 DNA is kept, in frame starting at base 1.